Given below is one T cell receptor (beta chain) in context. The table came from immunoSEQ multiplex PCR; TCRdb's copy has only in-frame clones and leaves some out. In the table there are about 62,000 clones, less than 85% of which are singletons. V was clipped by 6 bases and J by 7 bases, with 19 bases between them. The CDR3 runs to 15 residues. Germline V gene sequence: CDR1 SNHLY, CDR2 FYNNEI. These data belong to a study of OX40 agonist ivuxolimab in advanced cancers. The TCR originated in an adult with an advanced solid tumor such as melanoma, head and neck, liver or kidney cancer. This specimen was CD4+ or CD8+ T cells sorted from blood, taken in a trial of the OX40 agonist ivuxolimab. The rearrangement joins TRBV2 to TRBJ1-5; D might be TRBD1 (6 bases). Written as DNA, the CDR3 is TGTGCCAGCAGCTGGGGGCAGGGAGACACCCAGCCCCAGCATTTT. Amino acid sequence: CASSWGQGDTQPQHF.